The text below deals with one T cell receptor beta chain. The sample holds many counts of this clonotype. No cognate antigen has been identified for it. No quality values exist for individual bases; no much larger clone is one base distant. The hyperthyroidism patients were between 18 and 65 years old and newly diagnosed, with a disease duration of less than 2 months. Exclusion was applied to patients with uncontrolled infections, other autoimmune diseases, pregnancy or lactation. Diagnoses were established on the basis of clinical symptoms, serum thyroxine and TRAb, thyroid ultrasound, and orbital computed tomography. Blood from progressor patients was collected at the time of first diagnosis with hyperthyroidism, before any ophthalmopathy symptoms had appeared. PBMCs were isolated from approximately 10 ml of fresh peripheral blood by Ficoll-Paque density gradient centrifugation. Patients classed as progressors first received a Graves' hyperthyroidism diagnosis and then went on to develop ophthalmopathy during follow-up. Total RNA was extracted with Trizol reagent, and quality was checked on an Agilent 2100 Bioanalyzer.

The TCR beta CDR3 regions were amplified from RNA transcripts. For the first round of RT-PCR on the TCR CDR3, the HTBI primer set was used together with the Qiagen OneStep RT-PCR kit. Libraries were constructed in a second round of multiplex PCR, after which size selection and purification were performed. Libraries were sequenced paired-end with 100 bp reads on an Illumina HiSeq2000. As for how the authors treated the data: Raw data were processed with SOAPnuke, discarding reads with adapters, uncalled bases, mean Phred below 15, or no exact constant-primer or identifier match. COPE v1.2.5 was used to merge high-quality paired reads, and clonotypes were defined as unique nucleotide sequences. MiTCR v1.1 was used to align clonotypes to the IMGT TRBV, TRBD and TRBJ reference segments. Analysis was restricted to V-J combinations with a frequency above 0.0001, which covered 99.2% of repertoires. The TCS score was defined as the ratio of F50 (clonal expansion) to E x V (chaos), calculated using BLOSUM62-based TCRdist between CDR3 peptides within each V-J. Welch's t-statistics and random forest reduced roughly 540 V-J features to fewer than 15, which were used in a naive Bayes classifier (R e1071). TCRdb itself trimmed the public reads at Q25 with fastp, ran MiXCR and retained productive beta chains. Identical CDR3 protein sequences are pooled into one entry, listed with their most common genes and DNA. The V and J calls were determined by TCRdb, not by the authors. The sample table records some 380,000 distinct CDR3 sequences; less than 15% of these occur just once. Roughly 20% of the sample is in the top ten clones.

This sample is part of a study of T cells in Graves' hyperthyroidism and ophthalmopathy (dated by TCRdb to the late 2010s). Regarding the research as a whole: Peripheral blood was sampled at the time of initial diagnosis, prior to any treatment. TCR Vbeta CDR3 sequencing of some 140 peripheral blood samples (around 45 ophthalmopathy, over 70 hyperthyroidism and roughly 17 progressor patients) is reported in the paper. Once sampling was done, hyperthyroidism patients were given methimazole at a starting dose of 30 mg daily, whereas ophthalmopathy patients were given high-dose intravenous methylprednisolone. For training and testing, the 100 or so patients in the discovery cohort were randomly divided in a 7:3 ratio. To identify distinguishing TCR V-J signatures, a discovery cohort of around 100 patients was used, comprising some 45 with Graves' ophthalmopathy and 57 with stable Graves' hyperthyroidism. Prospective prediction of ophthalmopathy was tested in an independent validation cohort consisting of some 20 hyperthyroidism patients and some 17 patients who later progressed to ophthalmopathy. In six Graves' hyperthyroidism patients, the study also compared T-cell repertoires from thyroid tissue with T-cell repertoires from blood.

Trimming removed 4 bases from V and 2 bases from J, leaving 24 bases between the germline ends. As encoded in the germline V gene, CDR1 is SGHTA while CDR2 is FQGNSA. The CDR3 contains 18 residues, cysteine and phenylalanine counted. Only CDR3 DNA remains: 54 bases, in frame from the first base. Here is what the overall study found, with its caveats: Most expanded thyroid clonotypes (frequency above 0.001) were also detected in blood, suggesting blood repertoires may reflect thyroid immune responses. Sample size was not statistically predetermined, and blinding of investigators to group allocation was not performed. In validation, progression to ophthalmopathy was predicted by the model with about 70% sensitivity and 72.22% specificity, a median of approximately 7.1 months before onset. A model built on a 13 V-J signature distinguished ophthalmopathy from stable hyperthyroidism, reaching over 85% sensitivity and around 81% specificity in cross-validation and 80%/75% in testing.

The clonotype originates from a man younger than 40 with Graves' hyperthyroidism that later progressed to Graves' ophthalmopathy. The sequencing input was blood. Recombination connected TRBV7-2 to TRBJ2-7; TRBD1 is perhaps the D gene, given 6 matching bases. CDR3 protein: CASSSRRPRDTSAYEQYF. The DNA sequence follows: TGTGCCAGCAGCTCACGACGGCCCCGGGACACCTCGGCCTACGAGCAGTACTTC.